This T cell receptor (beta chain) was captured by sequencing in a study of blood T cell repertoires in COVID-19. Study information: PBMCs, B-cell-depleted T cells, or T cells were the source of the cDNA or gDNA that made up the material.

Study members were between about 18 and 95 years old and lived in approximately 25 US regions. Cohorts were based on clinical histories the participants reported. Sequenced by immunoSEQ multiplex PCR; TCRdb stores in-frame clones only, minus some. The sample holds 200,000 to 250,000 clones, 85% seen once. Sequenced sample: PBMCs or T cells enriched from blood (not recorded which). The receptor comes from a man aged 40-49 years who had recovered from COVID-19.

The CDR3 sequence is CAWSVGTDFNQPQHF. CDR3 nucleotide sequence: TGTGCCTGGAGTGTGGGGACAGATTTCAATCAGCCCCAGCATTTT. The rearrangement uses TRBV30 and TRBJ1-5; TRBD1 matches at 7 bases. The V gene's germline CDR1 is GTSNPN and CDR2 SVGIG (reference sequence). The CDR3 is made up of 15 amino acids. The ends lost 0 bases at V and 3 bases at J; junction bases unmatched: 5.